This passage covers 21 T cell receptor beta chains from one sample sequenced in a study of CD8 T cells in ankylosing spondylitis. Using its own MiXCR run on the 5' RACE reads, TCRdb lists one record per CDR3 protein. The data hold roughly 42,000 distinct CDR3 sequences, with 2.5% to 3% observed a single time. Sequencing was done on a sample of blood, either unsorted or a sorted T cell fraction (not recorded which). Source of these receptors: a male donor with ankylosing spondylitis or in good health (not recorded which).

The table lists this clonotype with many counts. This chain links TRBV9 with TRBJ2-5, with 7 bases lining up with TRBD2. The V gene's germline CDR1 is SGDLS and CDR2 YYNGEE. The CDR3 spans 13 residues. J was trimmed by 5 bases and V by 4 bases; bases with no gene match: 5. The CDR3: CASSRAGRETQYF. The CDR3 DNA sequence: TGTGCCAGCAGCCGAGCGGGAAGGGAGACCCAGTACTTC. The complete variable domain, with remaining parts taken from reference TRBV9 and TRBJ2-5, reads DSGVTQTPKHLITATGQRVTLRCSPRSGDLSVYWYQQSLDQGLQFLIQYYNGEERAKGNILERFSAQQFPDLHSELNLSSLELGDSALYFCASSRAGRETQYFGPGTRLLVL.

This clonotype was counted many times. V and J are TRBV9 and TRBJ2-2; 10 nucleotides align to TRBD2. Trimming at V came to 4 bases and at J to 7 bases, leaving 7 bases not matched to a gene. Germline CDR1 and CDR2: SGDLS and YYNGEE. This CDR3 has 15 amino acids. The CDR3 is CASSPSGRAFGELFF. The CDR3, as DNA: TGTGCCAGCAGCCCGAGCGGGAGGGCCTTCGGGGAGCTGTTTTTT.

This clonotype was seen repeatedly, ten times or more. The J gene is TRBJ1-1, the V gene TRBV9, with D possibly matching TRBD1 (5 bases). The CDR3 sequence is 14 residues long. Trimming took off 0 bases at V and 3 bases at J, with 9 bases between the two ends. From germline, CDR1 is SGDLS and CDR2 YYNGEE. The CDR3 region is CASSVAPGDTEAFF. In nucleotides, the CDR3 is TGTGCCAGCAGCGTAGCTCCGGGGGACACTGAAGCTTTCTTT. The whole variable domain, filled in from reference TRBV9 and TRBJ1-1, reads DSGVTQTPKHLITATGQRVTLRCSPRSGDLSVYWYQQSLDQGLQFLIQYYNGEERAKGNILERFSAQQFPDLHSELNLSSLELGDSALYFCASSVAPGDTEAFFGQGTRLTVV.

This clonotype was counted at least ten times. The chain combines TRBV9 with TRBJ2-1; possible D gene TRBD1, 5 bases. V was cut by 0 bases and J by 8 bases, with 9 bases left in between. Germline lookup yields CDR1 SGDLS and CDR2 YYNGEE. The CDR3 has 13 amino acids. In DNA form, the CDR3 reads TGTGCCAGCAGCGTAGTAGTACAGGATGAGCAGTTCTTC. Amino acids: CASSVVVQDEQFF.

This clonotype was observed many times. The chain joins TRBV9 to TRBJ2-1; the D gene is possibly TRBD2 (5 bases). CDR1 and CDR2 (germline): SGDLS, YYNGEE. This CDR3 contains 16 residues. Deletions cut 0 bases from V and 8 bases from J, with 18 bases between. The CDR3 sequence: CASSVAPLAVDYEQFF. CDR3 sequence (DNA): TGTGCCAGCAGCGTAGCTCCGCTAGCCGTCGACTATGAGCAGTTCTTC.

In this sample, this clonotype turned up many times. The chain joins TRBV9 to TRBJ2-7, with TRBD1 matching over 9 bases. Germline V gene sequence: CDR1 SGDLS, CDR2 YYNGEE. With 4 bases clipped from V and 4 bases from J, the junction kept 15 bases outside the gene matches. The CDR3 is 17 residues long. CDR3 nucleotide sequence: TGTGCCAGCAGCCCCTGGGGTCAGGGACAGGGTCAATACGAGCAGTACTTC. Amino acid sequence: CASSPWGQGQGQYEQYF.

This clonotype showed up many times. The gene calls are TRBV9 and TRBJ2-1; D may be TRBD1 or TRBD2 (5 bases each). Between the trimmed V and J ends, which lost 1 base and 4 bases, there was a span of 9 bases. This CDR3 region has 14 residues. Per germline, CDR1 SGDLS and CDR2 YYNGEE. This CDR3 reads CASSVLGEYNEQFF. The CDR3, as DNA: TGTGCCAGCAGCGTATTGGGGGAGTACAATGAGCAGTTCTTC.

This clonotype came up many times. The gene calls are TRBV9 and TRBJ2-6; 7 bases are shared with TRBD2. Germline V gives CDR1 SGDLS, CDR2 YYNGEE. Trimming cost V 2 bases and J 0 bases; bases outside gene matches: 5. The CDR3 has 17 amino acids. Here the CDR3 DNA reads TGTGCCAGCAGCGTGACTAGCCGGCACTCTGGGGCCAACGTCCTGACTTTC. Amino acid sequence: CASSVTSRHSGANVLTF.

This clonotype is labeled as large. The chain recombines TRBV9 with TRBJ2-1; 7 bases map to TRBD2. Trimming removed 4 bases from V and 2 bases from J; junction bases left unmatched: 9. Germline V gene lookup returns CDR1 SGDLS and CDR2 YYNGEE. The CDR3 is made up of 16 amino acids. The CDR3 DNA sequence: TGTGCCAGCAGCTTGACGGCTAGCGGAGCCTACAATGAGCAGTTCTTC. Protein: CASSLTASGAYNEQFF. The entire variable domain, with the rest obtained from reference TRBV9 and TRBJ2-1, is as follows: DSGVTQTPKHLITATGQRVTLRCSPRSGDLSVYWYQQSLDQGLQFLIQYYNGEERAKGNILERFSAQQFPDLHSELNLSSLELGDSALYFCASSLTASGAYNEQFFGPGTRLTVL.

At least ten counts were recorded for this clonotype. DNA for the CDR3: TGTGCCAGCAGCAGGGTAGGACAGCTCGGGGCCCAGTACTTC. Encoded protein: CASSRVGQLGAQYF. The rearrangement joins TRBV9 to TRBJ2-5; TRBD1 might be the D (6 bases). Trimming took off 4 bases at V and 9 bases at J, with 19 bases between the two ends. This CDR3 spans 14 amino acids. The germline V gene encodes CDR1 SGDLS and CDR2 YYNGEE.

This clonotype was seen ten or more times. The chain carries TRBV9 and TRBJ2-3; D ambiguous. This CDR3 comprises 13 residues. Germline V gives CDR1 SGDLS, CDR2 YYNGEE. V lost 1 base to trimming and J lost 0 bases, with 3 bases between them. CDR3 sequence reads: CASSVFSTDTQYF. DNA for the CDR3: TGTGCCAGCAGCGTATTTAGCACAGATACGCAGTATTTT.

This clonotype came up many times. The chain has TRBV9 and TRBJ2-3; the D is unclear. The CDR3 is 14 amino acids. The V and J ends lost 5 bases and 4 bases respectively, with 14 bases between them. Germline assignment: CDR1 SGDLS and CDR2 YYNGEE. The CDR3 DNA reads TGTGCCAGCAGGCCCGCCTCGAACCCAGATACGCAGTATTTT. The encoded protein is CASRPASNPDTQYF.

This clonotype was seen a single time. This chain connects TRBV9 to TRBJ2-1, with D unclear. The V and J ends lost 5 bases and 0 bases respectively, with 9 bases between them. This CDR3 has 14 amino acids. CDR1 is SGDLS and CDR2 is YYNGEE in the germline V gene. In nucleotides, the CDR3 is TGTGCCAGCAGTTCAACGAGCTCCTACAATGAGCAGTTCTTC. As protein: CASSSTSSYNEQFF. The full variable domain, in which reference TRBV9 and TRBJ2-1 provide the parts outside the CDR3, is DSGVTQTPKHLITATGQRVTLRCSPRSGDLSVYWYQQSLDQGLQFLIQYYNGEERAKGNILERFSAQQFPDLHSELNLSSLELGDSALYFCASSSTSSYNEQFFGPGTRLTVL.

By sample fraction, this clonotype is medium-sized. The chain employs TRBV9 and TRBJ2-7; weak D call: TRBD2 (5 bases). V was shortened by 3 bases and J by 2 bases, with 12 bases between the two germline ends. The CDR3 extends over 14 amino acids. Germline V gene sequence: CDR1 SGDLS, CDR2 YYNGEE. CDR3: CASSASYFTYEQYF. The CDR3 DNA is TGTGCCAGCAGCGCTAGCTACTTTACCTACGAGCAGTACTTC. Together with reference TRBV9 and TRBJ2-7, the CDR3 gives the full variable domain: DSGVTQTPKHLITATGQRVTLRCSPRSGDLSVYWYQQSLDQGLQFLIQYYNGEERAKGNILERFSAQQFPDLHSELNLSSLELGDSALYFCASSASYFTYEQYFGPGTRLTVT.

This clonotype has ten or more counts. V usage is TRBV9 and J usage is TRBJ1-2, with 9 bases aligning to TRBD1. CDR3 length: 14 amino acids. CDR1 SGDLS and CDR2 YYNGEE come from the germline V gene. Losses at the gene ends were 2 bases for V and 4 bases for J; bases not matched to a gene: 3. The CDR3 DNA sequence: TGTGCCAGCAGCGTCGGACAGGGGATCTATGGCTACACCTTC. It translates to CASSVGQGIYGYTF.

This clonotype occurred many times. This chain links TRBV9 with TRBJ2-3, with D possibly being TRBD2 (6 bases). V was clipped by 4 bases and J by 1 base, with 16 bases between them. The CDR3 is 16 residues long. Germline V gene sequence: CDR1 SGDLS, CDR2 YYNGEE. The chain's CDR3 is CASSPISGRGTDTQYF. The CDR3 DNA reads TGTGCCAGCAGCCCGATTAGCGGACGGGGCACAGATACGCAGTATTTT.

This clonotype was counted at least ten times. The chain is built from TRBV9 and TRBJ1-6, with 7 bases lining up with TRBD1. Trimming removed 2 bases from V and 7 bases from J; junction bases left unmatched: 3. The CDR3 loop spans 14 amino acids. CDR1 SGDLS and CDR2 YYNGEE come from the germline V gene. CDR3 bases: TGTGCCAGCAGCGTCACAGGGGAGAATTCACCCCTCCACTTT. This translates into CASSVTGENSPLHF.

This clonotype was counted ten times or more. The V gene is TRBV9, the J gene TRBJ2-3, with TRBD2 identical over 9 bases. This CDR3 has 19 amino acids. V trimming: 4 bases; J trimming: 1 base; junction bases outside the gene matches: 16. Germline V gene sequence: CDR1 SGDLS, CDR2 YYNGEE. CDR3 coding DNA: TGTGCCAGCAGCACCCAAACCGGGACTAGCAGAACTGGCACAGATACGCAGTATTTT. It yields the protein CASSTQTGTSRTGTDTQYF.

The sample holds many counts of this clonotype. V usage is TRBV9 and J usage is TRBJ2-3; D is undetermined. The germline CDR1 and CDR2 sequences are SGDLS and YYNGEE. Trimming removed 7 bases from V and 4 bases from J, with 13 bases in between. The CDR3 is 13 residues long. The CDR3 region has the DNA TGTGCCAGCGCTAGGTTGGCCCCAGATACGCAGTATTTT. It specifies CASARLAPDTQYF.

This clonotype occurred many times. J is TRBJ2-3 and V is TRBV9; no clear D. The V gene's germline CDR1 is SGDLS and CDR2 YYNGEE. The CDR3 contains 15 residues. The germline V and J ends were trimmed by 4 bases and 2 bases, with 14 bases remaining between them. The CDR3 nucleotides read TGTGCCAGCAGCCCCCGGTGGCCCAACACAGATACGCAGTATTTT. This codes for CASSPRWPNTDTQYF. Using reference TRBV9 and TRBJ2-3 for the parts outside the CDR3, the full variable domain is DSGVTQTPKHLITATGQRVTLRCSPRSGDLSVYWYQQSLDQGLQFLIQYYNGEERAKGNILERFSAQQFPDLHSELNLSSLELGDSALYFCASSPRWPNTDTQYFGPGTRLTVL.

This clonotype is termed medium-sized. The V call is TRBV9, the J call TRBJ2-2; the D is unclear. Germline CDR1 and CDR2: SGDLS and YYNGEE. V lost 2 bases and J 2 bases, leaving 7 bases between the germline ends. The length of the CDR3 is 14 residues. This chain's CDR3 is CASSVVSNTGELFF. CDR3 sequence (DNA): TGTGCCAGCAGCGTGGTGTCTAACACCGGGGAGCTGTTTTTT. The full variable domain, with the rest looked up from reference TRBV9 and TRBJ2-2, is DSGVTQTPKHLITATGQRVTLRCSPRSGDLSVYWYQQSLDQGLQFLIQYYNGEERAKGNILERFSAQQFPDLHSELNLSSLELGDSALYFCASSVVSNTGELFFGEGSRLTVL.